This TCR beta chain was captured by sequencing in a study of blood T cell repertoires in COVID-19. V was pared by 1 base and J by 5 bases, with 13 bases between. The CDR3 consists of 15 residues. Per the germline V gene, CDR1 is SGHRS and CDR2 is YFSETQ. The data were produced by immunoSEQ multiplex PCR, yet TCRdb's version contains in-frame clones alone and is incomplete. Here the sample spans some 400,000 clones, around 89% being singletons. The source of this sequence is a man between 25 and 39 years old who had recovered from COVID-19. This chain joins TRBV5-1 and TRBJ2-4, with D possibly TRBD1 on 5 matching bases. The sample taken for sequencing was PBMCs or T cells enriched from blood (not recorded which). The CDR3 sequence is CASSLNQGDENIQYF. CDR3 DNA sequence: TGCGCCAGCAGCTTGAATCAGGGCGACGAAAACATTCAGTACTTC. The full variable domain, with the rest looked up from reference TRBV5-1 and TRBJ2-4, is KAGVTQTPRYLIKTRGQQVTLSCSPISGHRSVSWYQQTPGQGLQFLFEYFSETQRNKGNFPGRFSGRQFSNSRSEMNVSTLELGDSALYLCASSLNQGDENIQYFGAGTRLSVL.